The 17 T cell receptor beta chains below come from one sample, sequenced in a study of a mutant IDH1 vaccine in newly diagnosed glioma. No antigen has been assigned to these receptors. Specified time point: week 11, during vaccination. Topical imiquimod accompanied each vaccine dose, which consisted of 300 ug of mutant IDH1 20-mer peptide. Clones were sequenced by immunoSEQ multiplex PCR, and TCRdb holds only the in-frame ones, with some missing. This table has some 60,000 clones, about 84% appearing once. The input for sequencing was PBMCs, taken from a glioma patient whose treatment included an IDH1 peptide vaccine. The source of these receptors is a man aged 25-40 years with glioma.

This chain connects TRBV27 to TRBJ2-5; D may match TRBD1 or TRBD2 (5 bases each). This CDR3 is built from 15 residues. Trimming removed 0 bases at V and 5 bases at J, with 13 bases between. In germline, CDR1 is MNHEY, CDR2 SMNVEV (reference sequence). CDR3 coding DNA: TGTGCCAGCAGTTTATCTAGAGCGTGGGGGGAGACCCAGTACTTC. The encoded protein is CASSLSRAWGETQYF.

The sample holds a few counts of this clone. V is TRBV6-1 and J is TRBJ2-3, with TRBD2 identical over 7 bases. Germline V lookup: CDR1 MNHNS, CDR2 SASEGT. The CDR3 has 15 amino acids. V dropped 2 bases and J dropped 4; count of bases not matched to a gene: 6. CDR3 nucleotides: TGTGCCAGCAGTGAAAGGACTAGAGCAGCAGATACGCAGTATTTT. Translated, it gives CASSERTRAADTQYF.

The chain joins TRBV11-2 to TRBJ2-2; D remains ambiguous. The V gene's germline CDR1 is SGHAT and CDR2 FQNNGV. The CDR3 consists of 13 residues. V gave up 5 bases and J gave up 6 bases, with 10 bases separating them. CDR3 DNA sequence: TGTGCCAGCAGCACCCCTAGTTCCGGGGAGCTGTTTTTT. As protein: CASSTPSSGELFF.

The chain employs TRBV13 and TRBJ2-7; weak D call: TRBD1 (5 bases). Germline V CDR1 and CDR2: PRHDT, FYEKMQ (reference sequence). The CDR3 is 12 residues long. Trimming cost V 6 bases and J 2 bases, with 8 bases left between them. The CDR3 region has the DNA TGTGCCAGCAGGTCAGGGACCTACGAGCAGTACTTC. It encodes CASRSGTYEQYF.

The chain combines TRBV7-9 with TRBJ1-2, with D tentatively TRBD1 (5 bases). CDR3 length equals 13 residues. CDR1 SEHNR and CDR2 FQNEAQ come from the germline V gene (reference sequence). Trimming took 5 bases from V and 8 from J, leaving 15 bases between them. The CDR3 spells CASSGWGEGGYTF. CDR3 nucleotide sequence: TGTGCCAGCAGCGGATGGGGGGAAGGCGGCTACACCTTC. Together with reference TRBV7-9 and TRBJ1-2, the CDR3 gives the full variable domain: DTGVSQNPRHKITKRGQNVTFRCDPISEHNRLYWYRQTLGQGPEFLTYFQNEAQLEKSRLLSDRFSAERPKGSFSTLEIQRTEQGDSAMYLCASSGWGEGGYTFGSGTRLTVV.

The rearrangement joins TRBV29-1 to TRBJ2-1; TRBD2 matches at 8 bases. The CDR3 is made up of 14 amino acids. The ends lost 7 bases at V and 8 bases at J; junction bases unmatched: 13. Germline V gene data show CDR1 as SQVTM and CDR2 as ANQGSEA. The CDR3 loop reads CSGDSGARVDEQFF. CDR3 coding DNA: TGCAGCGGGGATAGCGGGGCAAGGGTAGATGAGCAGTTCTTC.

The rearrangement joins TRBV28 to TRBJ1-4; no definite D call. The CDR3 is 13 amino acids. The germline V and J ends were trimmed by 2 bases and 8 bases, with 9 bases remaining between them. Germline-derived CDR1 and CDR2 are MDHEN and SYDVKM. CDR3 protein: CASSLVAVEKLFF. CDR3 DNA sequence: TGTGCCAGCAGTTTAGTGGCAGTCGAAAAACTGTTTTTT.

CDR3 bases: TGTGCCAGCAGTTCCGGGAATGGGGCCAACGTCCTGACTTTC. It is translated as CASSSGNGANVLTF. The J gene is TRBJ2-6, the V gene TRBV6-5; perhaps TRBD2 as D (5 bases). V lost 4 bases and J lost 3, with 7 bases in between. The CDR3 has 14 residues. The germline V gene encodes CDR1 MNHEY and CDR2 SVGAGI.

CDR3 DNA: TGTGCCAGTAGTATAGATCGGATCTCCTACAATGAGCAGTTCTTC. Translating gives CASSIDRISYNEQFF. The rearrangement joins TRBV19 to TRBJ2-1; D remains ambiguous. Per the germline V gene, CDR1 is LNHDA and CDR2 is SQIVND (reference sequence). There are 15 residues in the CDR3. Between the trimmed V and J ends, which lost 0 bases and 0 bases, there was a span of 6 bases.

V and J are TRBV30 and TRBJ1-3; the D gene is possibly TRBD1 (5 bases). V lost 3 bases and J lost 0, with 9 bases in between. This CDR3 has 14 amino acids. From germline, CDR1 is GTSNPN and CDR2 SVGIG (reference sequence). The CDR3 protein is CAWSHRSSGNTIYF. Written as DNA, the CDR3 is TGTGCCTGGAGCCACAGGAGCTCTGGAAACACCATATATTTT.

The chain carries TRBV5-1 and TRBJ2-3, with TRBD2 matching over 8 bases. The V and J ends lost 4 bases and 6 bases, in that order; junction bases with no gene match: 13. This CDR3 contains 16 residues. CDR1 and CDR2 (germline): SGHRS, YFSETQ. CDR3 region: CASSLSQRGGVDTQYF. The CDR3 region has the DNA TGCGCCAGCAGCCTCTCTCAACGGGGGGGCGTTGATACGCAGTATTTT.

This clone has just one count. This chain joins TRBV30 and TRBJ2-7; D uncertain. The CDR3 contains 12 residues. Germline loops: CDR1 GTSNPN, CDR2 SVGIG (reference sequence). Trimming took 2 bases from V and 6 from J, leaving 11 bases between them. Written as DNA, the CDR3 is TGTGCCTGGAGTCCCTTCGTTGCCGAGCAGTACTTC. Translated, it gives CAWSPFVAEQYF.

The J gene is TRBJ2-1, the V gene TRBV18; 10 positions match TRBD2. Germline values: CDR1 KGHSH, CDR2 LQKENI. After removal of 2 bases from V and 2 bases from J, the junction contained 12 bases not matched to a gene. The CDR3 is made up of 19 amino acids. CDR3 coding DNA: TGTGCCAGCTCACCAGGAATCGGAAAAACTAGCGGGGCCTACAATGAGCAGTTCTTC. It encodes CASSPGIGKTSGAYNEQFF.

In its sample, this clone was seen once. This chain joins TRBV5-1 and TRBJ1-3; no clear D gene. Trimming removed 0 bases from V and 2 bases from J, with 15 bases in between. Per germline, CDR1 SGHRS and CDR2 YFSETQ. This CDR3 spans 17 amino acids. CDR3 DNA: TGCGCCAGCAGCTTGGGGATTGTTGGGAAAACTGGAAACACCATATATTTT. Protein sequence: CASSLGIVGKTGNTIYF.

This clone has a handful of counts. The chain uses TRBV7-8 and TRBJ1-6; no reliable D call. This CDR3 has 13 residues. The germline CDR1 and CDR2 sequences are SGHVS and FQNEAQ. V dropped 8 bases and J dropped 5 bases, with 10 bases sitting between them. The CDR3: CASSASDNSPLHF. CDR3 in DNA: TGTGCCAGCTCCGCAAGTGATAATTCACCCCTCCACTTT. The variable domain in full, completed from reference TRBV7-8 and TRBJ1-6, reads GAGVSQSPRYKVAKRGQDVALRCDPISGHVSLFWYQQALGQGPEFLTYFQNEAQLDKSGLPSDRFFAERPEGSVSTLKIQRTQQEDSAVYLCASSASDNSPLHFGNGTRLTVT.

The chain recombines TRBV7-3 with TRBJ2-7; possible D gene TRBD1, 7 bases. Germline V gene sequence: CDR1 SGHTA, CDR2 FQGTGA. This CDR3 region has 13 residues. V was cut by 2 bases and J by 7 bases, with 12 bases left in between. CDR3: CASSLGQAGEQYF. The DNA of the CDR3 is TGTGCCAGCAGCTTAGGACAGGCGGGGGAGCAGTACTTC.

The chain recombines TRBV4-2 with TRBJ2-1; the match to TRBD2 covers 9 bases. The germline gives CDR1 LGHNA, CDR2 YNFKEQ. The CDR3 loop spans 16 amino acids. V was pared by 5 bases and J by 9 bases, with 14 bases of the junction left unmatched. The CDR3 DNA sequence: TGTGCCAGCAGCTTCCCAGCGGGGGGCGGTTTAGGTGAGCAGTTCTTC. It translates to CASSFPAGGGLGEQFF.